This T cell receptor (beta chain) derives from a study of beta chain features in type 1 diabetes (dated by TCRdb to 2016 to 2019). With regard to the full study: Patients and healthy donors did not differ in mean age, gender distribution, total cell number or subset yield. Across all samples, almost 110 million sorted cells were examined, and cell number per subset correlated strongly with RNA yield. The study compared TCRB repertoires of sorted circulating CD4+ T cell subsets between recently diagnosed type 1 diabetes patients and matched healthy donors. Regulatory and stem cell-like memory subsets were obtained from only 8 patients and roughly eight healthy donors, while naive and central memory subsets were obtained from all 30 or so donors.

Each donor gave one peripheral blood draw, roughly 0.11 L on average, collected into heparinised tubes. A BD FACSAria II and a panel including CD45RO, CCR7, CD25, CD127, CD95 and CD27 were used to sort naive, central memory, regulatory and stem cell-like memory CD4+ T cells. Every sorted population had a purity above 98%. PBMCs were separated immediately by Lymphoprep density gradient centrifugation and were stained directly, without being cultured. Samples were stained and sorted in pairs, with one healthy donor and one patient per experiment, so that batch effects were minimized. This clone came up a few times. Its antigen is still unknown. Base-call qualities are not available, and no considerably larger clone is one nucleotide away. The full study reports these points: Type 1 diabetes patients showed a moderate but significant shortening of TCRB CDR3 length in all four CD4+ subsets. The naive, central memory and regulatory TCRB repertoires appeared to resemble one another more closely among patients than among healthy donors. PCR might favor shorter templates, but patient and control samples were amplified and corrected together, so any skew would affect both groups equally. Fewer insertions and more nucleotide deletions at VDJ recombination sites were observed in patients with type 1 diabetes, implying thymic rearrangement abnormalities. Because the HLA sub-analyses included only small numbers of individuals, any influence of HLA type on TCRB rearrangement was left unresolved. Because cDNA rather than genomic DNA was sequenced, highly expressing activated cells could have been over-represented, although no difference in activation and CD3 levels was found between groups.

Looking up the germline V gene yields CDR1 SGHTA and CDR2 FQGTGA. V and J are trimmed by 2 bases and 3 bases, and the gene matches miss 3 bases of the junction. The CDR3 goes from the cysteine to the phenylalanine over 15 residues. The read is trimmed to its CDR3 DNA, 45 bases read in frame from base 1. All of the isolated RNA was reverse transcribed with the High Capacity cDNA Reverse Transcription Kit, so expressed TCRB transcripts were sequenced. Naive, central memory and regulatory T cell samples underwent deep immunoSEQ sequencing, averaging about 3.57 million total reads per sample. Sorted cells were lysed in RLT buffer and RNA was extracted with DNase-treated RNeasy Micro or Mini kits, depending on cell number. Each cell subset was processed separately to prevent cross-contamination, with patient and healthy donor samples processed together. The immunoSEQ multiplex PCR was used to amplify TCRB sequences from cDNA, generating 87-bp fragments that spanned the CDR3 region. Sequencing of the amplicons was done on the Illumina HiSeq platform. In the original analysis: Synthetic template baselines were used to correct PCR bias computationally, reads within Hamming distance 2 were collapsed, and singletons that could not be merged were discarded. Reads were aligned to IMGT to assign V, D and J genes, CDR3 length, and insertions or deletions at six rearrangement sites. Within each subset, clonotype counts were normalized to the number of sorted cells before true diversity and Gini coefficients were calculated with the tcR R package. The overlap coefficient, calculated on TCRB nucleotide sequences, was used to measure repertoire sharing. Out-of-frame TCRB sequences from naive cells were analyzed as a proxy for the pre-selection repertoire. As stored in TCRdb, this immuneACCESS dataset retains in-frame rearrangements with V and J assigned. A fraction of the clones does not appear; measured against another copy, unresolved V genes explain less than half of the discrepancy, and the remainder lacks a known reason. D and trimming come from the DNA, and the V and J calls and clone size come from that table. In all, the sample holds about 400,000 clones, and over 10% of those were seen once. The ten largest clones take up 0.015% to 0.02% of the sample.

The clonotype comes from a man aged 18 to 29 in good health. Sample: naive CD4+ T cells from blood. The cell subset or site tag for this specimen amounts to: true naive CD4+ T cells. Recombination connected TRBV7-3 to TRBJ2-7, and 11 junctional nucleotides match TRBD2. This receptor has the CDR3 CASSLQTSGIYEQYF. The sequenced DNA is TGTGCCAGCAGCTTACAGACTAGCGGGATCTACGAGCAGTACTTC.